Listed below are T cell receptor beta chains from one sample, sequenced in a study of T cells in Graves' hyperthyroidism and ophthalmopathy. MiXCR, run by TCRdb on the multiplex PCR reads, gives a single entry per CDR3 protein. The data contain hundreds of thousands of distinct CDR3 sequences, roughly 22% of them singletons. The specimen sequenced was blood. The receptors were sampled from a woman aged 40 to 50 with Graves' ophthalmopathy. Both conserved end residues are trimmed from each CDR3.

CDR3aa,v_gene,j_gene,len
SAPLTGELF,TRBV20-1,TRBJ2-2,9
AWSVPGLAGEVRETQY,TRBV30,TRBJ2-5,16
ASSRTSGTSYEQY,TRBV27,TRBJ2-7,13
ASNSYNQPQH,TRBV6-5,TRBJ1-5,10
ASSPHPRQGARNSQETQY,TRBV6-2/TRBV6-3,TRBJ2-5,18
ASSIDSNYGYT,TRBV6-2/TRBV6-3,TRBJ1-2,11
ASSGVQRYEQY,TRBV27,TRBJ2-7,11
AWSLERNYGYT,TRBV30,TRBJ1-2,11
ASKRGTSGSYEQY,TRBV12-3/TRBV12-4,TRBJ2-7,13
ASSHSRGSSGNTEAF,TRBV6-4,TRBJ1-1,15